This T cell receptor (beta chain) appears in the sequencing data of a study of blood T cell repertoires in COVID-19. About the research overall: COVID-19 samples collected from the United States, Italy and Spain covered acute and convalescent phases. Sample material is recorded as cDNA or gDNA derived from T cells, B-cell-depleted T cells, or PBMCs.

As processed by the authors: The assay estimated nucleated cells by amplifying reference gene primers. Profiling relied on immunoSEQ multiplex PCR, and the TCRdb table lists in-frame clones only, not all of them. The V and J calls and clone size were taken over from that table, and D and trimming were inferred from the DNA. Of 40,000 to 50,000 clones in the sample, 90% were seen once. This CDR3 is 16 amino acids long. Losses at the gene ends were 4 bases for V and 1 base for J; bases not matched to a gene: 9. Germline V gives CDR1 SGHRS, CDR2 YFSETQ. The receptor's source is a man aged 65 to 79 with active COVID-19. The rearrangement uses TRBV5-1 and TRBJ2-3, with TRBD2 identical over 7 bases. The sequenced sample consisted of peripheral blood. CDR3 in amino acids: CASSLGPAGGTDTQYF. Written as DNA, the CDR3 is TGCGCCAGCAGCCTCGGTCCTGCGGGGGGCACAGATACGCAGTATTTT.